The 2 T cell receptor beta chains below come from one sample, sequenced in a study of regulatory T cells in long-lasting Graves disease. Noted time point: persistent/refractory GD, antithyroid drugs over 5 years with positive TRAb. The TCR library was prepared using RNA isolated from PBMCs. Libraries of TCR beta came from iRepertoire HTBI primers plus Arm-PCR of CDR3 regions. TCRdb ran MiXCR on the multiplex PCR reads and lists one entry per CDR3 protein. The table has a few hundred thousand distinct CDR3 sequences, roughly 23% seen once. Sample: peripheral blood mononuclear cells (PBMCs), taken when the disease was refractory, from a patient treated with antithyroid drugs. The receptors derive from a middle-aged woman with Graves disease.

This clonotype has more than one count but fewer than ten. The rearrangement uses TRBV12-3 or TRBV12-4 and TRBJ2-6, with TRBD1 identical over 9 bases. The CDR3 length is 16 residues. J gave up 0 bases and V 5 bases, and 2 bases lay outside the gene matches. In DNA, the CDR3 is TGTGCCAGCAGTGAGACAGGGGGCTCTGGGGCCAACGTCCTGACTTTC. As protein: CASSETGGSGANVLTF.

This clonotype was seen once. Given a much more abundant clone one base away, this may be a read error. V gene TRBV6-9 combines with J gene TRBJ1-4; TRBD1 agrees at 7 bases. CDR3 length equals 16 residues. The V gene's germline CDR1 is MNHGY and CDR2 SVAAGI. V trimming: 3 bases; J trimming: 5 bases; junction bases outside the gene matches: 9. CDR3 sequence reads: CASSYSSETGNEKLFF. In nucleotides, the CDR3 is TGTGCCAGCAGTTACTCCTCCGAGACAGGGAATGAAAAACTGTTTTTT.